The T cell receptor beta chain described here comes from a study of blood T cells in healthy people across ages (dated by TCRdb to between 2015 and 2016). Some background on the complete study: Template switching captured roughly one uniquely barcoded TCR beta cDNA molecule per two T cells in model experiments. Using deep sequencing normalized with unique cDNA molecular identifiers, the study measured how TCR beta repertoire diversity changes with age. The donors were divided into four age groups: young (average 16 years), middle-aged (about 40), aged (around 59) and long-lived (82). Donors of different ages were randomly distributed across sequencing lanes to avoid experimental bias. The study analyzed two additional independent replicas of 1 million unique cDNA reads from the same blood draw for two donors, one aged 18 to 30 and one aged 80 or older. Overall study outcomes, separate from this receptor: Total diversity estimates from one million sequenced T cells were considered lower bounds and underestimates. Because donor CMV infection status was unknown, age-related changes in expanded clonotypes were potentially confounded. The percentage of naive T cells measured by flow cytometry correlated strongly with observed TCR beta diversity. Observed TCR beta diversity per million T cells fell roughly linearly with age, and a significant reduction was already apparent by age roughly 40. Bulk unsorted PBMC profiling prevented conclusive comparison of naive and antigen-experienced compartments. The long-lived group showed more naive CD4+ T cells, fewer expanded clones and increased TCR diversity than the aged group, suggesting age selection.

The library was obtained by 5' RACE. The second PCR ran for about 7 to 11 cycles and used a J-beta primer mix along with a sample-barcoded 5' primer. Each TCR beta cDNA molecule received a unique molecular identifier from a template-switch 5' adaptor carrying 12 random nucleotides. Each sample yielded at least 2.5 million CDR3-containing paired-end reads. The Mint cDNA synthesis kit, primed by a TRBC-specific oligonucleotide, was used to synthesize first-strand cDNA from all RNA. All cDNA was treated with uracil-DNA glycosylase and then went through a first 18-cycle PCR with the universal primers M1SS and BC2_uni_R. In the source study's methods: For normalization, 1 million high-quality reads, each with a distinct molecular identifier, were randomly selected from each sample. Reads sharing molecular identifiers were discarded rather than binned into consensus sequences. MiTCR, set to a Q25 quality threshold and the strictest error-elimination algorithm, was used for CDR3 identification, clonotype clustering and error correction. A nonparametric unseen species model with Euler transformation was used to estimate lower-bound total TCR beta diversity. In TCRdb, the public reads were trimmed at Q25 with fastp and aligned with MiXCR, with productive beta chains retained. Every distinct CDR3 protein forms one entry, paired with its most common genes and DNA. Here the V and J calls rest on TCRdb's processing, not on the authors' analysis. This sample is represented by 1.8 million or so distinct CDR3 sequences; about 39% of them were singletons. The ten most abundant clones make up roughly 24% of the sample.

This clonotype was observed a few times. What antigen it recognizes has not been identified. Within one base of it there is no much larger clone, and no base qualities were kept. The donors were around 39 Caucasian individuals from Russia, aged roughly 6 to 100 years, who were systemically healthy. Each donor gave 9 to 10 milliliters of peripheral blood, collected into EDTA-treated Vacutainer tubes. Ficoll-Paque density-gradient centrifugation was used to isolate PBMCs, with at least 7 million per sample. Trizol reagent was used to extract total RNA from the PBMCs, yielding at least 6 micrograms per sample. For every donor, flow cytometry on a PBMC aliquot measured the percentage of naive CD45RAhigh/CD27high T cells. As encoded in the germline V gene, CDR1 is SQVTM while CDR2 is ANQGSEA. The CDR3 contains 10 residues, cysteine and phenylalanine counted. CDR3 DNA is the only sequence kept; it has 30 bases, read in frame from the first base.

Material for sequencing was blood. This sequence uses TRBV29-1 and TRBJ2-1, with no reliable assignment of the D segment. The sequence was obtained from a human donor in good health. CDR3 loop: CGSSYNEQFF. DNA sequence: TGCGGCAGCTCCTACAATGAGCAGTTCTTC.